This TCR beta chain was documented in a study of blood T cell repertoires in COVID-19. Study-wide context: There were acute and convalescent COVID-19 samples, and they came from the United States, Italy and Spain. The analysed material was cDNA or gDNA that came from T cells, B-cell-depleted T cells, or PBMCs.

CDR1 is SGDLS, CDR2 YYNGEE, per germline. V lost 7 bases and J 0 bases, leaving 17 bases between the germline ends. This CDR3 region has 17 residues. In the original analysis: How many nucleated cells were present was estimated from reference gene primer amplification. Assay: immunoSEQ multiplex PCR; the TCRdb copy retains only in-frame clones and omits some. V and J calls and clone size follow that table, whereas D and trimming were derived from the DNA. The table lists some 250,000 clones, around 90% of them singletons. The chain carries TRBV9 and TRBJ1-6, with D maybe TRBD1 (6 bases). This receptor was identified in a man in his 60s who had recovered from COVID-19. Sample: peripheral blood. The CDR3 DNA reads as TGTGCCAGCTCACGCCGACAGGCCTACTCCTATAATTCACCCCTCCACTTT. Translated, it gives CASSRRQAYSYNSPLHF.